The 26 T cell receptor beta chains in this list originate from one sample, sequenced in a study of neurological immune-mediated disorders. TCRdb fed the 5' RACE reads into MiXCR, producing one record per CDR3 protein. Of some 37,000 distinct CDR3 sequences listed, more than 4.5% are singletons. The sequencing sample was made of CD4+ T cells from blood. These receptors all come from a young man in good health.

This clonotype was seen at least ten times. J is TRBJ2-1 and V is TRBV5-1, with TRBD2 matching 9 bases. This CDR3 is built from 17 residues. CDR1 and CDR2 (germline): SGHRS, YFSETQ. The junction had 12 bases not matched to a gene; V was cut back by 2 bases and J by 6 bases. The CDR3 DNA sequence: TGCGCCAGCAGCTTAAGGCCCGGGAGCGGGGGGACCAATGAGCAGTTCTTC. As protein: CASSLRPGSGGTNEQFF. The full variable domain, its missing parts supplied by reference TRBV5-1 and TRBJ2-1, is KAGVTQTPRYLIKTRGQQVTLSCSPISGHRSVSWYQQTPGQGLQFLFEYFSETQRNKGNFPGRFSGRQFSNSRSEMNVSTLELGDSALYLCASSLRPGSGGTNEQFFGPGTRLTVL.

This clonotype was seen at least ten times. Here the CDR3 DNA reads TGTGCCAGCAGCTCCCAGACAGGGGGAAACTATGGCTACACCTTC. Its protein is CASSSQTGGNYGYTF. This chain uses TRBV7-9 with TRBJ1-2, with 9 bases matching TRBD1. CDR3 size: 15 residues. J was trimmed by 2 bases and V by 4 bases; bases with no gene match: 5. CDR1 is SEHNR, CDR2 FQNEAQ, per germline (reference sequence).

This clonotype was detected many times. One junction end disagrees with the germline gene, perhaps due to a read error. The rearrangement links TRBV2 to TRBJ2-2; D could derive from TRBD1 or TRBD2 (6 bases each). Germline CDR1 reads SNHLY; CDR2 reads FYNNEI. There are 13 residues in the CDR3. CDR3 amino acids: CGSSDRGAGELFF. CDR3 nucleotides: TGTGGCAGCAGTGATAGGGGGGCCGGGGAGCTGTTTTTT.

This clonotype came up many times. The chain carries TRBV12-3 or TRBV12-4 and TRBJ1-5; maybe TRBD1 (6 bases). The V end lost 2 bases, the J end lost 5 bases, and 10 bases lay between the germline ends. The length of the CDR3 is 14 residues. The CDR3 bases are TGTGCCAGCAGTTTAATACAGGGTCATCAGCCCCAGCATTTT. Protein: CASSLIQGHQPQHF.

This clonotype has at least ten counts. This chain uses TRBV2 with TRBJ1-4, with 8 bases lining up with TRBD1. V shed 8 bases and J 8 bases; nucleotides not matched to a gene: 25. Germline V gives CDR1 SNHLY, CDR2 FYNNEI. The CDR3 sequence is 19 residues long. In DNA form, the CDR3 reads TGTGCCAGCTCTCCGGTCCTGATCGCGTTCAGGGGGCGTGGGGAAAAACTGTTTTTT. Its protein product is CASSPVLIAFRGRGEKLFF.

This clonotype was counted many times. This chain uses TRBV18 with TRBJ2-1, with D perhaps being TRBD1 or TRBD2 (5 bases each). Trimming removed 5 bases at V and 5 bases at J, with 13 bases between. CDR3 length: 14 residues. Germline V gives CDR1 KGHSH, CDR2 LQKENI. CDR3 in amino acids: CASSGTLGNNEQFF. The CDR3 DNA sequence: TGTGCCAGCTCAGGGACCCTAGGGAACAATGAGCAGTTCTTC.

The chain is built from TRBV27 and TRBJ1-1; D call uncertain. Between the trimmed V and J ends, which lost 1 base and 0 bases, there was a span of 3 bases. Germline CDR1 MNHEY, CDR2 SMNVEV (reference sequence). The CDR3 spans 13 residues. CDR3 DNA sequence: TGTGCCAGCAGTTTATTAGTGAACACTGAAGCTTTCTTT. Translation: CASSLLVNTEAFF.

This clonotype was counted ten times or more. This rearrangement joins TRBV7-2 to TRBJ1-4; TRBD1 agrees at 10 bases. Germline V gene lookup returns CDR1 SGHTA and CDR2 FQGNSA. The CDR3 is 14 amino acids. V gave up 6 bases and J gave up 8 bases; unmatched junction bases: 6. The CDR3, as DNA: TGTGCCAGCAGTCGACAGGGGGCCGGGGAAAAACTGTTTTTT. Protein sequence: CASSRQGAGEKLFF.

This clonotype was picked up many times. This chain connects TRBV6-6 to TRBJ1-1; TRBD1 might be the D (6 bases). Trimming took off 7 bases at V and 6 bases at J, with 12 bases between the two ends. Germline loops: CDR1 MNHNY, CDR2 SVGAGI (reference sequence). There are 12 residues in the CDR3. The chain's CDR3 is CASTLRGSEAFF. As DNA, the CDR3 is TGTGCCAGCACCCTAAGGGGGTCTGAAGCTTTCTTT.

This clonotype was found many times. The chain links TRBV7-9 to TRBJ1-1; 8 bases match TRBD1. The CDR3 sequence is 15 residues long. Germline-derived CDR1 and CDR2 are SEHNR and FQNEAQ (reference sequence). Trimming cost V 5 bases and J 0 bases; bases outside gene matches: 5. DNA of the CDR3: TGTGCCAGCAGCCAAGGGGACAGGATGAACACTGAAGCTTTCTTT. Its protein is CASSQGDRMNTEAFF.

The table lists this clonotype with many counts. The V call is TRBV6-5, the J call TRBJ1-1; D perhaps matches TRBD1 (5 bases). The V end lost 0 bases, the J end lost 0 bases, and 8 bases lay between the germline ends. The CDR3 totals 15 residues. The V gene's germline CDR1 is MNHEY and CDR2 SVGAGI. CDR3 nucleotide sequence: TGTGCCAGCAGTTACTCATGGACAATGAACACTGAAGCTTTCTTT. It specifies CASSYSWTMNTEAFF.

V is TRBV7-8 and J is TRBJ2-1, with a tentative D call TRBD1 (6 bases). Trimming pared 1 base from V and 9 bases from J, leaving 10 bases between. CDR3 length equals 13 residues. Germline values: CDR1 SGHVS, CDR2 FQNEAQ. DNA of the CDR3: TGTGCCAGCAGCTTAGGCCACAGGGCTGAGCAGTTCTTC. Amino acids: CASSLGHRAEQFF.

This clonotype was seen at least ten times. J is TRBJ1-2 and V is TRBV5-1; D is perhaps TRBD1 (6 bases). CDR3 length: 15 amino acids. Germline V gives CDR1 SGHRS, CDR2 YFSETQ. Trimming pared 4 bases from V and 6 bases from J, leaving 19 bases between. CDR3 amino acids: CASSRGRGSLDGYTF. CDR3 coding DNA: TGCGCCAGCAGCCGGGGGCGAGGTTCGCTGGATGGCTACACCTTC.

This clonotype occurred many times. CDR3 region: CSVVTSGGYNEQFF. In DNA form, the CDR3 reads TGCAGCGTGGTGACTAGCGGGGGCTACAATGAGCAGTTCTTC. This chain links TRBV29-1 with TRBJ2-1; 12 bases agree with TRBD2. The CDR3 runs 14 residues. Germline V CDR1 and CDR2: SQVTM, ANQGSEA. V was pared by 6 bases and J by 3 bases, with 3 bases of the junction left unmatched.

This clonotype has ten or more counts. The chain uses TRBV6-5 and TRBJ2-7, with 8 nucleotides matching TRBD2. Germline trimming cut 5 bases from V and 4 bases from J; bases unmatched to any gene: 10. This CDR3 has 15 amino acids. In germline, CDR1 is MNHEY, CDR2 SVGAGI. The CDR3 DNA follows: TGTGCCAGCAGTACGGGAGGGGGGGTAGTATACGAGCAGTACTTC. This sequence encodes CASSTGGGVVYEQYF.

At least ten counts were recorded for this clonotype. This chain connects TRBV10-3 to TRBJ1-4, with D tentatively TRBD1 (6 bases). With 4 bases removed from V and 0 bases from J, the gap between germline ends came to 6 bases. The CDR3 is made up of 14 amino acids. Looked up from germline, CDR1 is ENHRY and CDR2 is SYGVKD. CDR3 sequence: CAISGTATNEKLFF. The DNA for the CDR3 is TGTGCCATCAGTGGGACAGCAACTAATGAAAAACTGTTTTTT.

This chain uses TRBV12-3 or TRBV12-4 with TRBJ1-1; TRBD1 aligns across 10 bases. The CDR3 is 14 amino acids. V lost 5 bases to trimming and J lost 2 bases; unmatched junction nucleotides: 2. CDR3 region: CASSRQGANTEAFF. The CDR3 DNA sequence: TGTGCCAGCAGTCGACAGGGGGCTAACACTGAAGCTTTCTTT.

This clonotype has ten or more counts. This chain connects TRBV6-5 to TRBJ1-6, with 9 bases that match TRBD1. Germline trimming cut 0 bases from V and 10 bases from J; bases unmatched to any gene: 7. Germline CDR1 reads MNHEY; CDR2 reads SVGAGI. The CDR3 runs 16 residues. CDR3 sequence reads: CASSYSGQGRGSPLHF. CDR3 sequence (DNA): TGTGCCAGCAGTTACTCGGGACAGGGTCGGGGATCACCCCTCCACTTT.

This clonotype showed up many times. V is TRBV12-3 or TRBV12-4 and J is TRBJ2-7; D remains ambiguous. This CDR3 comprises 11 residues. Trimming removed 5 bases at V and 4 bases at J, with 6 bases between. CDR3 sequence reads: CASSLQYEQYF. CDR3 sequence (DNA): TGTGCCAGCAGTCTTCAGTACGAGCAGTACTTC.

This clonotype occurred many times. CDR3 sequence: CACGRVSYGYTF. The CDR3 DNA follows: TGTGCCTGCGGACGGGTCTCGTATGGCTACACCTTC. The chain has TRBV30 and TRBJ1-2; no firm D call. The germline CDR1 and CDR2 sequences are GTSNPN and SVGIG (reference sequence). Between the trimmed V and J ends, which lost 6 bases and 5 bases, there was a span of 13 bases. The CDR3 length is 12 residues.

This chain uses TRBV3-1 with TRBJ2-3; weak D call: TRBD1 (5 bases). V gave up 3 bases and J gave up 0 bases, with 13 bases separating them. The CDR3 spans 16 residues. Germline V gene lookup returns CDR1 LGHDT and CDR2 YNNKEL (reference sequence). The CDR3 here is CASSQGPLVSTDTQYF. CDR3 DNA sequence: TGTGCCAGCAGCCAGGGGCCGTTGGTCAGCACAGATACGCAGTATTTT.

This clonotype occurred many times. The chain couples TRBV12-3 or TRBV12-4 to TRBJ1-5; D uncertain. Trimming left V 1 base short and J 6 bases short, with 10 bases between. The CDR3 is made up of 14 amino acids. DNA for the CDR3: TGTGCCAGCAGTTTAGGGCTTACTGCTCAGCCCCAGCATTTT. Encoded protein: CASSLGLTAQPQHF.

This clonotype occurred many times. This chain uses TRBV6-5 with TRBJ1-5; D not resolved. The CDR3 runs 14 residues. Germline V gives CDR1 MNHEY, CDR2 SVGAGI. V was shortened by 6 bases and J by 1 base, with 10 bases between the two germline ends. The CDR3 coding sequence is TGTGCCAGCAGATTCGCCGGCAGCAATCAGCCCCAGCATTTT. It translates to CASRFAGSNQPQHF.

This clonotype was seen at least ten times. Here the CDR3 DNA reads TGTGCCAGCCGCCTTCAGGGGGGGAATGAGCAGTTCTTC. It is translated as CASRLQGGNEQFF. The chain carries TRBV6-1 and TRBJ2-1; D is perhaps TRBD1 or TRBD2 (7 bases each). V shed 8 bases and J shed 7 bases, with 15 bases lying between them. Germline CDR1 MNHNS, CDR2 SASEGT. CDR3 length: 13 amino acids.

This clonotype was counted at least ten times. J is TRBJ2-2 and V is TRBV2, with D tentatively TRBD2 (5 bases). CDR1 and CDR2 (germline): SNHLY, FYNNEI. V was shortened by 5 bases and J by 7 bases, with 11 bases between the two germline ends. The CDR3 consists of 13 residues. CDR3 sequence reads: CASSLLGGGELFF. The CDR3 DNA follows: TGTGCCAGCAGTCTCTTAGGAGGCGGGGAGCTGTTTTTT.

This clonotype was detected ten times or more. A junction boundary mismatches the germline segment, possibly from a read error. The chain has TRBV12-3 or TRBV12-4 and TRBJ2-7, with TRBD2 identical over 10 bases. The CDR3 loop spans 14 amino acids. CDR3 sequence: CASSLAGDAYEQYF. In DNA, the CDR3 is TGTGCCAGCAGTCTAGCGGGGGACGCCTACGAGCAGTACTTC.